This entry is about one T cell receptor beta chain. The target antigen is unknown. Sequencing was performed with immunoSEQ multiplex PCR; in TCRdb, only in-frame clones are kept and a portion is missing. The data contain over 55,000 clones, approximately 90% of them singletons. Germline CDR1 reads SNHLY; CDR2 reads FYNNEI. There are 12 residues in the CDR3. V lost 6 bases and J lost 7, with 7 bases in between. Time point in this sample: week 5, during vaccination. Vaccination comprised doses that each held 300 ug of mutant IDH1 20-mer peptide, plus topical imiquimod. The study enrolled donors with new WHO grade 3 or 4 IDH1-mutant, ATRX-lost astrocytomas. These data come from a study of a mutant IDH1 vaccine in newly diagnosed glioma. Study information: The vaccination schedule gave patients eight doses in weeks 1, 3, 5, 7, 11, 15, 19 and 23.

Sequenced here: PBMCs, sampled from a glioma patient whose treatment included an IDH1 peptide vaccine. The chain joins TRBV2 to TRBJ1-6, with D tentatively TRBD1 (5 bases). The TCR was taken from a woman aged 40 to 50 with glioma. CDR3 sequence (DNA): TGTGCCAGCAGCAGACAGAATTCACCCCTCCACTTT. Translated: CASSRQNSPLHF.